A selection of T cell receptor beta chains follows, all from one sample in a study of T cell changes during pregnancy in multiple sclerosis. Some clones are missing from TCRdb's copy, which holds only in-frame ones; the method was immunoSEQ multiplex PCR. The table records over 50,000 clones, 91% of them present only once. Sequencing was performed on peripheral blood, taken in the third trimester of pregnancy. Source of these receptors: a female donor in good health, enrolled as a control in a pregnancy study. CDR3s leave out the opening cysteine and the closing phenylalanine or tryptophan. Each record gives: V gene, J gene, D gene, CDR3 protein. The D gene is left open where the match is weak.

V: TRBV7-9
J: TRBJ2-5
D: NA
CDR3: ASSLDGLGTQY

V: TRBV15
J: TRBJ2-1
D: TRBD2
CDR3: ATSRKVSGGRNEQF

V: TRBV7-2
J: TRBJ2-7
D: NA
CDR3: ASSPRLGLYEQY

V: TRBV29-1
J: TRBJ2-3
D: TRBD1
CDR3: SVTGQGVTDTQY

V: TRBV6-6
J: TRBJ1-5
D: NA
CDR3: ASSLGVFNQPQH

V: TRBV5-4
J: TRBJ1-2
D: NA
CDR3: ASSFQGSGYGYT

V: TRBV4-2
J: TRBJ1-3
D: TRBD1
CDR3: ASSRGQGEGTIY

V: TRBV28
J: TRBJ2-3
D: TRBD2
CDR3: ASSPGGGDTQY

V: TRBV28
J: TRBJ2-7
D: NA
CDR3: ASSLRVEQY

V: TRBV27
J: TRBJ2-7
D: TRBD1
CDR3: ASRLSLDRVHEQY

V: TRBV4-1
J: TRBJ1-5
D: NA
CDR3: ASSQGPARRGYSNQPQH

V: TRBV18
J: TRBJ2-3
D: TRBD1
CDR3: ASSYQGARTDTQY

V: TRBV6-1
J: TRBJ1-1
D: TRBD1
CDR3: ASSMTGTMNTEAF

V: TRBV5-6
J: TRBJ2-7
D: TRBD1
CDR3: ASSQSGTGARRQY

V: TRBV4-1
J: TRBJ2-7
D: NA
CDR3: ASSQEFPTRGEQY

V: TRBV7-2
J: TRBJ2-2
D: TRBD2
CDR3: ASSRAAGGLAGELF

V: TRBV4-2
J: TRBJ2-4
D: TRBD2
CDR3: ASSPNRGLAGGHWENIQY

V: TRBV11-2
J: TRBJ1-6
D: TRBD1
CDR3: ASSASGTVQGSPLH

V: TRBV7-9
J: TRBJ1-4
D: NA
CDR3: ASSLLQGSNEKLF

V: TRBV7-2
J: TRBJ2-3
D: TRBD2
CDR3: ASSSYSGGARTDTQY

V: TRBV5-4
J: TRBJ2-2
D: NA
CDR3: ASSSPDRRSTGELF

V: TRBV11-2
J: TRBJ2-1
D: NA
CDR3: ASSLETGNYNEQF

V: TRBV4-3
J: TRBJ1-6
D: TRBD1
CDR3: ASSQTGDSYNSPLH

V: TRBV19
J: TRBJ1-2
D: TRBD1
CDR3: ASSSLGQGAGYT

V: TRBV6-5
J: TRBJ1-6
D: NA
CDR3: ASSYSDSNNSPLH

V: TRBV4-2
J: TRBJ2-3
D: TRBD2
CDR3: ASSQGLAPDTQY

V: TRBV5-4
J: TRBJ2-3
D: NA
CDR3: ASSLGTQAQY

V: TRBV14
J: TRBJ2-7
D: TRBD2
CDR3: ASSQDSASGSYEQY

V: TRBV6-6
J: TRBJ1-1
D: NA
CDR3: ASSPRPGGSGAF

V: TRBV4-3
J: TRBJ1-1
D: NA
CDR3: ASSPPTGEEAF

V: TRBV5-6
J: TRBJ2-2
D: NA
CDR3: ASSPRWGVGTGELF

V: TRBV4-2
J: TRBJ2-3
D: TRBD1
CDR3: ASSQEGGSTDTQY

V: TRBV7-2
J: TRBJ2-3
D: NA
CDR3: ASTRLGGSADTQY

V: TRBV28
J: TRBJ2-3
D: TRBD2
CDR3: ASRSGGLSTDTQY

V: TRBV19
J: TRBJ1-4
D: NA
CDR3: ASRRGTTNEKLF

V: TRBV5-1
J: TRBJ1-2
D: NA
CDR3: ASSDGPTETNYGYT

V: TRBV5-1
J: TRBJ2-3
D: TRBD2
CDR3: ASDMGGDTQY

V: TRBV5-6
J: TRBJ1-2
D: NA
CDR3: ASSLAPGNYGYT

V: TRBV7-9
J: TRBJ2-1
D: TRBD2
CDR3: ASSHQSGGANEQF

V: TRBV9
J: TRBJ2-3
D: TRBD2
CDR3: ASSVEGGGSTDTQY

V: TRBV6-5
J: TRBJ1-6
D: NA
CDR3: ASSSPNIASPLH

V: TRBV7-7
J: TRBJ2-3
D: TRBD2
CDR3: ASSKGRGDLITDTQY

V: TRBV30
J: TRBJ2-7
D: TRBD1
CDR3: AWSNRGPSYEQY

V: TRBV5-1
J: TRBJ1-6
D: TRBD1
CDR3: ASSLGTGYSPLH

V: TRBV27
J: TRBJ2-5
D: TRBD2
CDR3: ASRPLATETQY

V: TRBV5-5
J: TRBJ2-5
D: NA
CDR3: ASSLGRGETQY

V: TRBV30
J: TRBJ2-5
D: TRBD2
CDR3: AWSVGRGGQETQY

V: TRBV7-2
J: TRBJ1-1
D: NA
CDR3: ASSLVQGDTEAF

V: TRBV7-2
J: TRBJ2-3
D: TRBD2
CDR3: ASSGPSGGALGTDTQY